Each of the 10 T cell receptor beta chains below was sequenced from the same sample in a study of blood T cell repertoires in COVID-19. Profiled with immunoSEQ multiplex PCR; TCRdb holds only in-frame clones, not every one. The sample lists about 670,000 clones; 80% to 90% were seen once. Sequencing used peripheral blood. The receptors were gathered from a woman between 18 and 29 years old with acute or convalescent COVID-19.

The chain has TRBV29-1 and TRBJ1-2; D possibly corresponds to TRBD1 (5 bases). This CDR3 is 12 amino acids long. With 6 bases removed from V and 4 bases from J, the gap between germline ends came to 12 bases. Germline V gene data show CDR1 as SQVTM and CDR2 as ANQGSEA. CDR3: CSVAGGAYGYTF. CDR3 sequence (DNA): TGCAGCGTCGCGGGGGGAGCCTATGGCTACACCTTC.

This rearrangement joins TRBV4-3 to TRBJ1-2; D uncertain. The CDR3 totals 14 residues. V lost 4 bases to trimming and J lost 0 bases, with 9 bases between them. The germline V gene encodes CDR1 LGHNA and CDR2 YSLEER. CDR3 protein: CASSPDLANYGYTF. In nucleotides, the CDR3 is TGCGCCAGCAGCCCGGACTTAGCTAACTATGGCTACACCTTC.

V is TRBV29-1 and J is TRBJ1-2; the match to TRBD1 covers 9 bases. The ends lost 4 bases at V and 3 bases at J; junction bases unmatched: 3. From germline, CDR1 is SQVTM and CDR2 ANQGSEA. The CDR3 sequence is 13 residues long. The CDR3 sequence is CSVVWDRDYGYTF. In DNA, the CDR3 is TGCAGCGTTGTCTGGGACAGGGACTATGGCTACACCTTC. The variable domain in full, completed from reference TRBV29-1 and TRBJ1-2, reads SAVISQKPSRDICQRGTSLTIQCQVDSQVTMMFWYRQQPGQSLTLIATANQGSEATYESGFVIDKFPISRPNLTFSTLTVSNMSPEDSSIYLCSVVWDRDYGYTFGSGTRLTVV.

The CDR3 DNA reads as TGTGCCAGCAGCTTACGGGGGACAGCCGACCGGGTCTATGGCTACACCTTC. Its protein product is CASSLRGTADRVYGYTF. The V and J genes are TRBV7-9 and TRBJ1-2; 7 nucleotides match TRBD1. V lost 2 bases, J lost 4 bases, and 13 bases stayed unmatched. The germline CDR1 and CDR2 sequences are SEHNR and FQNEAQ (reference sequence). This CDR3 has 17 residues.

This chain connects TRBV3-1 (or the pseudogene TRBV3-2) to TRBJ2-1; 7 nucleotides agree with TRBD2. Looked up from germline, CDR1 is LGHDT and CDR2 is YNNKEL (reference sequence). This CDR3 has 17 residues. V lost 0 bases and J lost 4; bases outside the gene matches: 9. DNA for the CDR3: TGTGCCAGCAGCCAAGATAGATGGGGGGGGGAGTACAATGAGCAGTTCTTC. Its translation: CASSQDRWGGEYNEQFF.

This chain links TRBV29-1 with TRBJ2-7, with 7 bases aligning to TRBD1. Germline CDR1 and CDR2: SQVTM and ANQGSEA. J gave up 2 bases and V 2 bases, and 0 bases lay outside the gene matches. CDR3 size: 12 residues. The CDR3 DNA reads as TGCAGCGTTGAACAGGGGGCCTACGAGCAGTACTTC. Its protein product is CSVEQGAYEQYF.

This clone was counted between two and nine times. The genes are TRBV9 and TRBJ1-4; D is possibly TRBD1 (6 bases). CDR1 is SGDLS, CDR2 YYNGEE, per germline. Trimming took 0 bases from V and 4 from J, leaving 19 bases between them. This CDR3 comprises 18 residues. This chain's CDR3 is CASSVAILKTGYNEKLFF. In DNA form, the CDR3 reads TGTGCCAGCAGCGTAGCCATCCTGAAGACAGGTTATAATGAAAAACTGTTTTTT.

CDR3 in amino acids: CASSRKPGNEKLFF. The CDR3 DNA follows: TGTGCCAGCTCCCGGAAACCGGGTAATGAAAAACTGTTTTTT. The chain joins TRBV18 to TRBJ1-4; the D is unclear. Germline V gene sequence: CDR1 KGHSH, CDR2 LQKENI. V was shortened by 6 bases and J by 4 bases, with 12 bases between the two germline ends. This CDR3 region has 14 residues.

The J gene is TRBJ2-5, the V gene TRBV19; 9 bases are a match to TRBD1. The germline V gene encodes CDR1 LNHDA and CDR2 SQIVND (reference sequence). This CDR3 spans 13 amino acids. V gave up 11 bases and J gave up 4 bases; unmatched junction bases: 8. For the CDR3, the DNA is TGTGCCTCAGGCGGGACAGGGCCAGAGACCCAGTACTTC. Its translation: CASGGTGPETQYF.

This chain joins TRBV11-2 and TRBJ2-2, with D uncertain. The CDR3 loop spans 13 amino acids. Germline values: CDR1 SGHAT, CDR2 FQNNGV. With 1 base removed from V and 4 bases from J, the gap between germline ends came to 4 bases. The CDR3 sequence: CASSLAGTGELFF. The CDR3 DNA sequence: TGTGCCAGCAGCTTAGCGGGCACCGGGGAGCTGTTTTTT.